One sample yielded the 25 T cell receptor beta chains listed below, sequenced in a study of T cell responses to AZD1222 COVID-19 vaccine. Sequencing was performed with immunoSEQ multiplex PCR; in TCRdb, only in-frame clones are kept and a portion is missing. The sample includes about 85,000 clones, approximately 86% of them seen just once. The source material was peripheral blood, sampled on day 0 of AZD1222 vaccination. These receptors were collected from an adult in good health.

The CDR3 loop reads CASSSGQNNYGYTF. CDR3 bases: TGTGCCAGCAGTTCGGGACAGAATAACTATGGCTACACCTTC. The chain is built from TRBV28 and TRBJ1-2; 7 bases line up with TRBD1. The CDR3 runs to 14 residues. Trimming cost V 4 bases and J 1 base; bases outside gene matches: 3. Looked up from germline, CDR1 is MDHEN and CDR2 is SYDVKM.

The chain couples TRBV6-2 or TRBV6-3 to TRBJ2-3; 8 positions agree with TRBD2. CDR3 length: 16 amino acids. The germline CDR1 and CDR2 sequences are MNHEY and SVGEGT. The ends lost 4 bases at V and 6 bases at J; junction bases unmatched: 12. The CDR3 region has the DNA TGTGCCAGCAGTTTGGCGGGAGGTTACGGTGGGGATACGCAGTATTTT. This encodes CASSLAGGYGGDTQYF.

CDR3 sequence: CASGPTGTFYEQYF. The CDR3 nucleotides read TGTGCCAGCGGTCCCACAGGGACCTTCTACGAGCAGTACTTC. This chain joins TRBV11-2 and TRBJ2-7; a weak D match, TRBD1 (6 bases). Germline V gene sequence: CDR1 SGHAT, CDR2 FQNNGV. V lost 8 bases, J lost 3 bases, and 17 bases lay in between. The CDR3 runs 14 residues.

This sequence joins TRBV2 and TRBJ1-4, with 7 bases fitting TRBD1. The CDR3 totals 13 residues. Unmatched junction bases numbered 5, after V lost 5 bases and J lost 8 bases. The germline gives CDR1 SNHLY, CDR2 FYNNEI. CDR3 DNA: TGTGCCAGCAGTTTTAGGGGGCGAGAAAAACTGTTTTTT. Amino acids: CASSFRGREKLFF.

V gene TRBV11-3 combines with J gene TRBJ2-7; perhaps TRBD2 as D (6 bases). The CDR3 length is 14 residues. Trimming stripped 6 bases from V and 6 bases from J, with 18 bases between. Germline-derived CDR1 and CDR2 are SGHNT and YENEEA. This CDR3 reads CASSMDYPWAEQYF. The CDR3 nucleotides read TGTGCCAGCAGTATGGACTACCCCTGGGCCGAGCAGTACTTC.

This chain connects TRBV10-1 to TRBJ2-5, with D possibly being TRBD1 (6 bases). Trimming removed 0 bases from V and 2 bases from J, with 7 bases in between. The CDR3 contains 14 residues. Germline CDR1 WNHNN, CDR2 SYGVQD (reference sequence). In DNA form, the CDR3 reads TGCGCCAGCAGTGAGTCAGGGGGTCAAGAGACCCAGTACTTC. Its protein is CASSESGGQETQYF.

The sample holds a few counts of this clone. This chain uses TRBV9 with TRBJ2-7, with 10 bases that match TRBD2. Trimming removed 0 bases from V and 3 bases from J; junction bases left unmatched: 3. The CDR3 extends over 15 amino acids. Germline V lookup: CDR1 SGDLS, CDR2 YYNGEE. The CDR3 spells CASSVDPSGSYEQYF. The DNA of the CDR3 is TGTGCCAGCAGCGTAGACCCTAGCGGGAGCTACGAGCAGTACTTC.

V is TRBV9 and J is TRBJ2-5; 9 bases align to TRBD2. V gave up 3 bases and J gave up 5 bases; unmatched junction bases: 5. The germline V gene has CDR1 SGDLS and CDR2 YYNGEE. The CDR3 sequence is 14 residues long. The CDR3 DNA follows: TGTGCCAGCAGCGGTAGCGGGAGTTGGGAGACCCAGTACTTC. Translated, it gives CASSGSGSWETQYF.

The rearrangement links TRBV10-3 to TRBJ2-7, with D perhaps matching TRBD2 (6 bases). V lost 0 bases to trimming and J lost 5 bases, with 11 bases between them. The CDR3 is made up of 14 amino acids. From germline, CDR1 is ENHRY and CDR2 SYGVKD. Here the CDR3 reads CAISESREENEQYF. The CDR3 coding sequence is TGTGCCATCAGTGAGTCGAGGGAGGAAAACGAGCAGTACTTC.

This chain links TRBV7-3 with TRBJ1-6, with 7 nucleotides matching TRBD1. Germline V gene lookup returns CDR1 SGHTA and CDR2 FQGTGA. The ends lost 0 bases at V and 9 bases at J; junction bases unmatched: 5. This CDR3 is 15 amino acids long. CDR3 region: CASSLTPNRGSPLHF. The DNA of the CDR3 is TGTGCCAGCAGCTTAACTCCGAACAGGGGTTCACCCCTCCACTTT.

On this clone itself: A much larger clone lies one base from this, so it may be a read error. At the DNA level, this CDR3 is encoded by other sequences in the same sample as well. The chain has TRBV7-9 and TRBJ2-7; D remains ambiguous. CDR3 length equals 13 residues. In germline, CDR1 is SEHNR, CDR2 FQNEAQ (reference sequence). Here the CDR3 reads CASSSRSSYEQYF. The CDR3 DNA reads as TGTGCCAGCAGCTCCAGGAGCTCCTATGAGCAGTACTTC.

The V call is TRBV6-5, the J call TRBJ2-3; D uncertain. Germline values: CDR1 MNHEY, CDR2 SVGAGI. The germline V and J ends were trimmed by 0 bases and 0 bases, with 10 bases remaining between them. The CDR3 extends over 16 amino acids. The CDR3 nucleotides read TGTGCCAGCAGTTACTCGAAAAGGGATAGCACAGATACGCAGTATTTT. As protein: CASSYSKRDSTDTQYF.

This chain's CDR3 is CASSSRDRGRVTEAFF. CDR3 sequence (DNA): TGTGCCAGCAGTTCCCGGGACAGGGGGCGTGTTACTGAAGCTTTCTTT. The chain has TRBV6-5 and TRBJ1-1, with 12 positions matching TRBD1. Trimming removed 4 bases from V and 5 bases from J; junction bases left unmatched: 8. The CDR3 has 16 amino acids. CDR1 is MNHEY and CDR2 is SVGAGI in the germline V gene.

The chain recombines TRBV5-1 with TRBJ2-7; 8 bases are a match to TRBD1. Trimming at V came to 3 bases and at J to 1 base, leaving 6 bases not matched to a gene. Germline CDR1 is SGHRS and CDR2 is YFSETQ. The CDR3 covers 15 residues. The CDR3 DNA follows: TGCGCCAGCAGCTCGCAGGGGGCGGGGTCCTACGAGCAGTACTTC. It translates to CASSSQGAGSYEQYF.

The count of this clone is one. The genes are TRBV29-1 and TRBJ2-2, with D possibly matching TRBD1 (6 bases). The CDR3 contains 14 residues. Trimming stripped 7 bases from V and 0 bases from J, with 12 bases between. CDR1 SQVTM and CDR2 ANQGSEA come from the germline V gene. CDR3: CSAIGTTNTGELFF. The CDR3, as DNA: TGCAGCGCCATAGGGACAACGAACACCGGGGAGCTGTTTTTT.

The chain couples TRBV12-5 to TRBJ2-2; D not resolved. Per germline, CDR1 LGHNT and CDR2 FRNRAP. This CDR3 comprises 12 residues. Trimming removed 6 bases at V and 2 bases at J, with 4 bases between. The CDR3 coding sequence is TGTGCTAGTGGCGCTAACACCGGGGAGCTGTTTTTT. Its protein is CASGANTGELFF.

V gene TRBV6-2 or TRBV6-3 combines with J gene TRBJ2-2; 9 bases fit TRBD2. The CDR3 sequence is 18 residues long. The germline V gene encodes CDR1 MNHEY and CDR2 SVGEGT. V lost 5 bases to trimming and J lost 5 bases; unmatched junction nucleotides: 15. The CDR3 region is CASSRSSGTGFSTGELFF. CDR3 coding DNA: TGTGCCAGCAGTAGATCTAGCGGGACCGGCTTTTCAACCGGGGAGCTGTTTTTT.

This clone has a count of ten or more. The gene calls are TRBV7-9 and TRBJ1-1; TRBD1 matches 7 bases. V lost 5 bases, J lost 7 bases, and 13 bases stayed unmatched. CDR3 length equals 15 residues. The V gene's germline CDR1 is SEHNR and CDR2 FQNEAQ (reference sequence). DNA for the CDR3: TGTGCCAGCAGCCAAAGGACAGGCTGGGACTTTGAAGCTTTCTTT. Translating it yields CASSQRTGWDFEAFF.

The rearrangement uses TRBV28 and TRBJ2-3, with 7 bases that match TRBD2. The CDR3 loop spans 15 amino acids. The trim removed 10 bases at V and 4 bases at J, leaving 14 bases unmatched. Germline assignment: CDR1 MDHEN and CDR2 SYDVKM. The CDR3 nucleotides are TGTGCCACCAGCAGCGGGATGGGTGAGGCAGATACGCAGTATTTT. Its translation is CATSSGMGEADTQYF.

The chain combines TRBV28 with TRBJ1-2; the match to TRBD1 covers 8 bases. V lost 5 bases to trimming and J lost 4 bases; unmatched junction nucleotides: 6. The CDR3 is 14 residues long. CDR1 MDHEN and CDR2 SYDVKM come from the germline V gene. CDR3: CASSETGQGYGYTF. The CDR3 bases are TGTGCCAGCAGTGAAACAGGACAGGGCTATGGCTACACCTTC.

The chain recombines TRBV12-5 with TRBJ2-1, with 11 bases fitting TRBD2. Germline trimming cut 5 bases from V and 7 bases from J; bases unmatched to any gene: 10. This CDR3 region has 16 residues. Germline-derived CDR1 and CDR2 are LGHNT and FRNRAP. CDR3: CASGQLAGGPVNEQFF. For the CDR3, the DNA is TGTGCTAGTGGTCAATTAGCGGGAGGGCCAGTGAATGAGCAGTTCTTC.

V usage is TRBV7-3 and J usage is TRBJ1-1; 7 nucleotides match TRBD1. Germline lookup yields CDR1 SGHTA and CDR2 FQGTGA. The CDR3 contains 14 residues. Germline trimming cut 5 bases from V and 2 bases from J; bases unmatched to any gene: 5. Here the CDR3 DNA reads TGTGCCAGCAGCGAGGGACAGATCAACACTGAAGCTTTCTTT. Translation: CASSEGQINTEAFF.

The chain links TRBV28 to TRBJ1-6; 9 positions agree with TRBD1. The CDR3 has 16 amino acids. Germline values: CDR1 MDHEN, CDR2 SYDVKM. With 3 bases clipped from V and 8 bases from J, the junction kept 8 bases outside the gene matches. The CDR3 sequence is CASSFPWGQGDSPLHF. The CDR3 DNA follows: TGTGCCAGCAGTTTCCCCTGGGGACAGGGCGATTCACCCCTCCACTTT.

The table lists this clone with a count of one. This chain joins TRBV10-2 and TRBJ2-7, with 12 bases aligning to TRBD2. The CDR3 is 19 residues long. V was pared by 3 bases and J by 0 bases, with 12 bases of the junction left unmatched. Germline-derived CDR1 and CDR2 are WSHSY and SAAADI. CDR3: CASSDWTSGNVEVSYEQYF. CDR3 coding DNA: TGCGCCAGCAGTGATTGGACTAGCGGGAACGTGGAAGTCTCCTACGAGCAGTACTTC.

V gene TRBV4-2 combines with J gene TRBJ1-1, with 10 bases lining up with TRBD1. V lost 2 bases and J lost 2; bases outside the gene matches: 8. The CDR3 extends over 17 amino acids. Germline-derived CDR1 and CDR2 are LGHNA and YNFKEQ. As DNA, the CDR3 is TGTGCCAGCAGCCAACGCCGACAGGGGGCTTCTAACACTGAAGCTTTCTTT. Amino acids: CASSQRRQGASNTEAFF.